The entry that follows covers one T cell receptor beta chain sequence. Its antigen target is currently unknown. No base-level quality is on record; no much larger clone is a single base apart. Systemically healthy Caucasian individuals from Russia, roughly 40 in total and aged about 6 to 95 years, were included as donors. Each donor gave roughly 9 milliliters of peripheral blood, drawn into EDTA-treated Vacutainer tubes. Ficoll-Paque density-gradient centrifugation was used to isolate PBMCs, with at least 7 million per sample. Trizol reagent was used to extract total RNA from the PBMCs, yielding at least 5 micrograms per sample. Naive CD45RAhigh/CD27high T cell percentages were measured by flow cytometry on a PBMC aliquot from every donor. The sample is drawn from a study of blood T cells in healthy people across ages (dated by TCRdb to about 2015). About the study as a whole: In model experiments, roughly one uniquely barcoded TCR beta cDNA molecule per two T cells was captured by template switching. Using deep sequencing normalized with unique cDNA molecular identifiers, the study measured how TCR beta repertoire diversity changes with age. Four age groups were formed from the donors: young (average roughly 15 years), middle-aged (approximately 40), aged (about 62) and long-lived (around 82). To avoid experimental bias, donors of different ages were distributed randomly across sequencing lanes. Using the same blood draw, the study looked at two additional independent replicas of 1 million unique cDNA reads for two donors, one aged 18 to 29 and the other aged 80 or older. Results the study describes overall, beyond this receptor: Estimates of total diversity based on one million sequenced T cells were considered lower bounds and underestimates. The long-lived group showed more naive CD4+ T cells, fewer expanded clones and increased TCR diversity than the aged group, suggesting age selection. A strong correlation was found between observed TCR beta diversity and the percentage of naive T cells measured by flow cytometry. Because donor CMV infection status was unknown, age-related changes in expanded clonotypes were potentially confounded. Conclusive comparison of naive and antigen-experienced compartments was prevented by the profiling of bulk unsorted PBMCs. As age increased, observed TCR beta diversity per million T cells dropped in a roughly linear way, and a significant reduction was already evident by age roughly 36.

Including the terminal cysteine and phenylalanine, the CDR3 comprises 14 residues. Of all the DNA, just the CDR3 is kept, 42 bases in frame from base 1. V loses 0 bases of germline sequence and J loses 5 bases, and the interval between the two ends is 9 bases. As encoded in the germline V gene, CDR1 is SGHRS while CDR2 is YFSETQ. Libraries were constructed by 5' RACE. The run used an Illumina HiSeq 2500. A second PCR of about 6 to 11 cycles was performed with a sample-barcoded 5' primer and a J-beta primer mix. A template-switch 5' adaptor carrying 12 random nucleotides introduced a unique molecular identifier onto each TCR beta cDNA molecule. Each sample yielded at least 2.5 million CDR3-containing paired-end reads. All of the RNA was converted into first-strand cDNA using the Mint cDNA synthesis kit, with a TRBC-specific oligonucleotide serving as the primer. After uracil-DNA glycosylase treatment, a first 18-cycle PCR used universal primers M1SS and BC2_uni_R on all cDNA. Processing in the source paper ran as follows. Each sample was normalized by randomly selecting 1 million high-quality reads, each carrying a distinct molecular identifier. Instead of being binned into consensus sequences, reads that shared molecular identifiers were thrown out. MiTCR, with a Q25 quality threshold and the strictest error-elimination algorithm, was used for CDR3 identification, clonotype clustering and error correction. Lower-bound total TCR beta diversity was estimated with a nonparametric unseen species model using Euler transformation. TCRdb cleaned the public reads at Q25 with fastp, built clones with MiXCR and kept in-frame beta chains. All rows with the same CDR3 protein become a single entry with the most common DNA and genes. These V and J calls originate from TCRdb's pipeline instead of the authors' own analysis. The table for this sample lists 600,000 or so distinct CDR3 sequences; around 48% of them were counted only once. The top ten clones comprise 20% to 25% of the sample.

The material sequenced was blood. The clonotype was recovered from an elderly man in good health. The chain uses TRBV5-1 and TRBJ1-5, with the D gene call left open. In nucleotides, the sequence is TGCGCCAGCAGCTTGGATGGTTTGGATCAGCCCCAGCATTTT. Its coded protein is CASSLDGLDQPQHF.